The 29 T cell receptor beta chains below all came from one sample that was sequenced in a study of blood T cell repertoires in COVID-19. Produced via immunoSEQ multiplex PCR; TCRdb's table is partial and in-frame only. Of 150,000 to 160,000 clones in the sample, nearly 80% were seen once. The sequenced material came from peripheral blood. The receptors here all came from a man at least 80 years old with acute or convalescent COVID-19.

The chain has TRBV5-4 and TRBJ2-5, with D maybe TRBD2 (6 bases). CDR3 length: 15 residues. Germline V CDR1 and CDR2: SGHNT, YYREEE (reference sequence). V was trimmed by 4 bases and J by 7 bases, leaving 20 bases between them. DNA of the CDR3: TGTGCCAGCAGCGAGGGCGGGGCGACCACCGGGACCCAGTACTTC. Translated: CASSEGGATTGTQYF.

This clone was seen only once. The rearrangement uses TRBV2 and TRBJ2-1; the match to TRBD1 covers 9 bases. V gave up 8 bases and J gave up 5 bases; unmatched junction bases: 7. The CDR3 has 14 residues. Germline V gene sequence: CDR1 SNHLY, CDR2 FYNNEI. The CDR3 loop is CASAPGQGNNEQFF. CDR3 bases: TGTGCCAGCGCTCCGGGACAGGGAAACAATGAGCAGTTCTTC.

The CDR3 spells CASSLLQGSGNEKLFF. DNA of the CDR3: TGCGCCAGCAGCCTGCTACAGGGGAGCGGGAATGAAAAACTGTTTTTT. V gene TRBV5-1 combines with J gene TRBJ1-4, with 7 bases identical to TRBD1. There are 16 residues in the CDR3. Germline loops: CDR1 SGHRS, CDR2 YFSETQ. V was pared by 4 bases and J by 5 bases, with 11 bases of the junction left unmatched.

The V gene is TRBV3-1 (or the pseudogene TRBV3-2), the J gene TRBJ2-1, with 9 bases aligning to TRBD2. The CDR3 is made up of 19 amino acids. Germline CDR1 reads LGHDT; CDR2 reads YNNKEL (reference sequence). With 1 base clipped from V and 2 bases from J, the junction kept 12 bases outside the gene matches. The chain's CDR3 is CASSQGHLAGNTPYNEQFF. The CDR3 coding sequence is TGTGCCAGCAGCCAAGGGCACCTAGCGGGGAATACTCCCTACAATGAGCAGTTCTTC.

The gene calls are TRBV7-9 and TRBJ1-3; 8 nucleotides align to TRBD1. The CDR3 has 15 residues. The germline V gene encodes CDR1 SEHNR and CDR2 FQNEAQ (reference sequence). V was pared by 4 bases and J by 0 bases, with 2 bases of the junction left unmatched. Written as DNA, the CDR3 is TGTGCCAGCAGCTGGCAGGGGGCCTCTGGAAACACCATATATTTT. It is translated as CASSWQGASGNTIYF.

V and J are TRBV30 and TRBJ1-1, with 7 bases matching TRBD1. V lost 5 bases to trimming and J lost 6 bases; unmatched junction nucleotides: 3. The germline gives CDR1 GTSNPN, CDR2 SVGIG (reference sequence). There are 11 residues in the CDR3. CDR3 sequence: CAWGDRAEAFF. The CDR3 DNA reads TGTGCCTGGGGAGACAGGGCTGAAGCTTTCTTT.

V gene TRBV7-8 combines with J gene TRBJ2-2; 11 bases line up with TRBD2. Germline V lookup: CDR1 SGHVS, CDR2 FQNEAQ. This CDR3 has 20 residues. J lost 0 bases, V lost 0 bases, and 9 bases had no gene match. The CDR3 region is CASSLAATSGGLSNTGELFF. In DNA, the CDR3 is TGTGCCAGCAGCTTAGCGGCTACTAGCGGGGGCCTTTCGAACACCGGGGAGCTGTTTTTT.

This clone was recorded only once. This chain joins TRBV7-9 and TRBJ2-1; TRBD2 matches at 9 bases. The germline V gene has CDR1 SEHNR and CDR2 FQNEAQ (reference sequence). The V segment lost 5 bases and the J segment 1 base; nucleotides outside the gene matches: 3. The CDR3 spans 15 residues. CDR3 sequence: CASSPTSGSYNEQFF. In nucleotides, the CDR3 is TGTGCCAGCAGCCCGACTAGCGGATCCTACAATGAGCAGTTCTTC. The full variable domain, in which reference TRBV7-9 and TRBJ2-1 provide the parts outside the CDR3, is DTGVSQNPRHKITKRGQNVTFRCDPISEHNRLYWYRQTLGQGPEFLTYFQNEAQLEKSRLLSDRFSAERPKGSFSTLEIQRTEQGDSAMYLCASSPTSGSYNEQFFGPGTRLTVL.

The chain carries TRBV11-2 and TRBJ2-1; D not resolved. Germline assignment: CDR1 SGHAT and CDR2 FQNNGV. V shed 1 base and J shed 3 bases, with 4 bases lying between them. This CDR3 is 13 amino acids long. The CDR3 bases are TGTGCCAGCAGCTTAGCGGGCTACAATGAGCAGTTCTTC. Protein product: CASSLAGYNEQFF.

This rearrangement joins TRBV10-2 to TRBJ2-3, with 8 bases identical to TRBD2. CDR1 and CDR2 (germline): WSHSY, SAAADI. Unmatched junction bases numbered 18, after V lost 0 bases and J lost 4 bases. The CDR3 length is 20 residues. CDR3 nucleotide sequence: TGCGCCAGCAGTGAGTCAGCGAGTAGCGGGGCCCTCCCCCCATCAGATACGCAGTATTTT. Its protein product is CASSESASSGALPPSDTQYF.

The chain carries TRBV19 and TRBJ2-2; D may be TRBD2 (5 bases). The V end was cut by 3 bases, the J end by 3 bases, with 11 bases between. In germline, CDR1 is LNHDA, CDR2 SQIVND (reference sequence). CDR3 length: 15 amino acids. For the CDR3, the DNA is TGTGCCAGTAGTATCGTTTTGAGGGACACCGGGGAGCTGTTTTTT. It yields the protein CASSIVLRDTGELFF.

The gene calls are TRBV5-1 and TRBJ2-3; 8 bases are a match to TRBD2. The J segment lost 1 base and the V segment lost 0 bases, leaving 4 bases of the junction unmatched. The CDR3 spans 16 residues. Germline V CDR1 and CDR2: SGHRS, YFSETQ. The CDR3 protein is CASSLAAGRGTDTQYF. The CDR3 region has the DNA TGCGCCAGCAGCTTGGCCGCCGGGAGGGGCACAGATACGCAGTATTTT. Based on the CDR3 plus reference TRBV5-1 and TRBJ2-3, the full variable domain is KAGVTQTPRYLIKTRGQQVTLSCSPISGHRSVSWYQQTPGQGLQFLFEYFSETQRNKGNFPGRFSGRQFSNSRSEMNVSTLELGDSALYLCASSLAAGRGTDTQYFGPGTRLTVL.

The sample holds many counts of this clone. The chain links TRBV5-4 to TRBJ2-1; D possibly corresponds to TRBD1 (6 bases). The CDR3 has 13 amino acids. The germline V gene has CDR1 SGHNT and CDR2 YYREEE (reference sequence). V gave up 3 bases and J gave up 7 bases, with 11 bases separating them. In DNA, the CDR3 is TGTGCCAGCAGCTCCCCACAGGGAAATGAGCAGTTCTTC. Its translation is CASSSPQGNEQFF.

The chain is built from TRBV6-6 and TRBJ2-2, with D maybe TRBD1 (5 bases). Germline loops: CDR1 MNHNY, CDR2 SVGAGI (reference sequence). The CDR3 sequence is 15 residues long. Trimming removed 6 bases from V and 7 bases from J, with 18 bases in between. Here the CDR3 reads CASSSPGLGNGELFF. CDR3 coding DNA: TGTGCCAGCAGCTCACCAGGGCTGGGTAACGGGGAGCTGTTTTTT.

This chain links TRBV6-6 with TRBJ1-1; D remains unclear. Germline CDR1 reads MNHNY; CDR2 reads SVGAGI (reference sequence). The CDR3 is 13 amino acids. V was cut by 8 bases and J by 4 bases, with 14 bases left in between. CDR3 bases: TGTGCCAGCTCTCCCCTGGGAGGCACTGAAGCTTTCTTT. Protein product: CASSPLGGTEAFF.

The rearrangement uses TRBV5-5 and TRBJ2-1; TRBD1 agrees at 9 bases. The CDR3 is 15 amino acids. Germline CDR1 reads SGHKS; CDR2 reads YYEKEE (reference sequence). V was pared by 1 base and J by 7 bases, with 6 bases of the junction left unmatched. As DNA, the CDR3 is TGTGCCAGCAGCTTGATGGGACAGGGTGAAAATGAGCAGTTCTTC. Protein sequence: CASSLMGQGENEQFF. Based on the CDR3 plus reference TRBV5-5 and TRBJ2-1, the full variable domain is DAGVTQSPTHLIKTRGQQVTLRCSPISGHKSVSWYQQVLGQGPQFIFQYYEKEERGRGNFPDRFSARQFPNYSSELNVNALLLGDSALYLCASSLMGQGENEQFFGPGTRLTVL.

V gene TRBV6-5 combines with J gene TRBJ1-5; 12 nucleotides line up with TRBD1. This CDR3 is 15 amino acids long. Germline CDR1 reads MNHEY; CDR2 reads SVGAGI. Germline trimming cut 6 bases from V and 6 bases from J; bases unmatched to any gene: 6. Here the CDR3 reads CASRRGQGAAQPQHF. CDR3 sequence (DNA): TGTGCCAGCAGAAGGGGACAGGGGGCCGCTCAGCCCCAGCATTTT.

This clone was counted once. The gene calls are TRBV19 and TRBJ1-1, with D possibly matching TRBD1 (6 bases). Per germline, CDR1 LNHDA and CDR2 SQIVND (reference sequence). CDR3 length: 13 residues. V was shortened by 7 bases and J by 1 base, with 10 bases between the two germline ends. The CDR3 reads CASKPQGNTEAFF. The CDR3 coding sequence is TGTGCCAGTAAGCCACAGGGGAACACTGAAGCTTTCTTT.

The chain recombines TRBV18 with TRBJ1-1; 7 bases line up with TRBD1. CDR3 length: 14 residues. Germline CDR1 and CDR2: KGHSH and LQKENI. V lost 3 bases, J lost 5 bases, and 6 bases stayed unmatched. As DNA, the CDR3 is TGTGCCAGCTCACCTCAGGGGGTTCGGACTGAAGCTTTCTTT. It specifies CASSPQGVRTEAFF.

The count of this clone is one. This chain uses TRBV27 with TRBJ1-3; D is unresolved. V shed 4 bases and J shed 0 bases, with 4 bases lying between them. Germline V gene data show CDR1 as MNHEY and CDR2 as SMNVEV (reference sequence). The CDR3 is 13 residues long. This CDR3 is CASSSYSGNTIYF. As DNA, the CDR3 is TGTGCCAGCAGTTCGTACTCTGGAAACACCATATATTTT.

The CDR3 DNA reads as TGTGCCAGCAGTTCAGGGGATGGGAATGAAAAACTGTTTTTT. Encoded protein: CASSSGDGNEKLFF. The genes are TRBV2 and TRBJ1-4; perhaps TRBD1 as D (6 bases). Trimming pared 5 bases from V and 5 bases from J, leaving 12 bases between. The CDR3 is 14 residues long. CDR1 and CDR2 (germline): SNHLY, FYNNEI.

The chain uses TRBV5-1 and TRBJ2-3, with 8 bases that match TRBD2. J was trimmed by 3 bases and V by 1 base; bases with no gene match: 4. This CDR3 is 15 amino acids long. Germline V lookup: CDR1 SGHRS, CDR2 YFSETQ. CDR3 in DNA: TGCGCCAGCAGCTTGCCGGGGGGGCGAACAGATACGCAGTATTTT. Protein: CASSLPGGRTDTQYF.

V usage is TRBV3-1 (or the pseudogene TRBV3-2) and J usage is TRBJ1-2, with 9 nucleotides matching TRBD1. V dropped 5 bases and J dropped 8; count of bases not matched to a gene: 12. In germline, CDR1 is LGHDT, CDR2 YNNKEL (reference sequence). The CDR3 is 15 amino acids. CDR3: CASSMISGTGNGYTF. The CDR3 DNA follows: TGTGCCAGCAGCATGATTTCGGGGACAGGGAACGGCTACACCTTC.

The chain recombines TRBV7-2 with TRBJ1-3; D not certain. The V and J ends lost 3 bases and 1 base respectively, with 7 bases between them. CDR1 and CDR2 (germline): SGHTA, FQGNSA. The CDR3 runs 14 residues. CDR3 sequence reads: CASSFAGSGNTIYF. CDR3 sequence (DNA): TGTGCCAGCAGCTTCGCGGGATCTGGAAACACCATATATTTT.

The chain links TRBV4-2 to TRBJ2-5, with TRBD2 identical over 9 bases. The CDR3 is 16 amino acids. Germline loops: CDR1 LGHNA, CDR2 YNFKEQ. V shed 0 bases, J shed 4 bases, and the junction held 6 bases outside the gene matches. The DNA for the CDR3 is TGTGCCAGCAGCCAAGAACAGCGGGGGGAGGGAGAGACCCAGTACTTC. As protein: CASSQEQRGEGETQYF.

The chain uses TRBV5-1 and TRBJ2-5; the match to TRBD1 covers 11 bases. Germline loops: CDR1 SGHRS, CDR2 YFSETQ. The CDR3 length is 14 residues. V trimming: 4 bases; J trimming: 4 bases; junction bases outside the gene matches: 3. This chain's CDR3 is CASSVGTGGETQYF. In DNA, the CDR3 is TGCGCCAGCAGCGTAGGGACAGGGGGAGAGACCCAGTACTTC. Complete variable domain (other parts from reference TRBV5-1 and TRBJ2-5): KAGVTQTPRYLIKTRGQQVTLSCSPISGHRSVSWYQQTPGQGLQFLFEYFSETQRNKGNFPGRFSGRQFSNSRSEMNVSTLELGDSALYLCASSVGTGGETQYFGPGTRLLVL.

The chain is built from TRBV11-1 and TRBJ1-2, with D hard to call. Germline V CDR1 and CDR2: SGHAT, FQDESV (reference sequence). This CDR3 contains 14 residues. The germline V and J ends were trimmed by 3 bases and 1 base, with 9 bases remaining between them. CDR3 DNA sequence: TGTGCCAGCAGCTTGAGGAGTCTTAACTATGGCTACACCTTC. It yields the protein CASSLRSLNYGYTF.

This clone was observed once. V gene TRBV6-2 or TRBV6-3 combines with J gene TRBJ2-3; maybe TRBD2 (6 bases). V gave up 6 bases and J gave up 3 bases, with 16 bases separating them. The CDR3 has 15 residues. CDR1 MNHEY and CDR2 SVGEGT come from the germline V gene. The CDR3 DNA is TGTGCCAGCAGCTCCCGGGACTTTGGGACAGATACGCAGTATTTT. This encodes CASSSRDFGTDTQYF.

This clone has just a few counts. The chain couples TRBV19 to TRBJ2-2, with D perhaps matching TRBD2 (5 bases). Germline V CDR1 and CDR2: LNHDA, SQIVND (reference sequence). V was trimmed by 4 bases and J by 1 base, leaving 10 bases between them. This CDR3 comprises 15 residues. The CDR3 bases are TGTGCCAGTAGTAGCCGGACTGGGAACACCGGGGAGCTGTTTTTT. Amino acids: CASSSRTGNTGELFF.